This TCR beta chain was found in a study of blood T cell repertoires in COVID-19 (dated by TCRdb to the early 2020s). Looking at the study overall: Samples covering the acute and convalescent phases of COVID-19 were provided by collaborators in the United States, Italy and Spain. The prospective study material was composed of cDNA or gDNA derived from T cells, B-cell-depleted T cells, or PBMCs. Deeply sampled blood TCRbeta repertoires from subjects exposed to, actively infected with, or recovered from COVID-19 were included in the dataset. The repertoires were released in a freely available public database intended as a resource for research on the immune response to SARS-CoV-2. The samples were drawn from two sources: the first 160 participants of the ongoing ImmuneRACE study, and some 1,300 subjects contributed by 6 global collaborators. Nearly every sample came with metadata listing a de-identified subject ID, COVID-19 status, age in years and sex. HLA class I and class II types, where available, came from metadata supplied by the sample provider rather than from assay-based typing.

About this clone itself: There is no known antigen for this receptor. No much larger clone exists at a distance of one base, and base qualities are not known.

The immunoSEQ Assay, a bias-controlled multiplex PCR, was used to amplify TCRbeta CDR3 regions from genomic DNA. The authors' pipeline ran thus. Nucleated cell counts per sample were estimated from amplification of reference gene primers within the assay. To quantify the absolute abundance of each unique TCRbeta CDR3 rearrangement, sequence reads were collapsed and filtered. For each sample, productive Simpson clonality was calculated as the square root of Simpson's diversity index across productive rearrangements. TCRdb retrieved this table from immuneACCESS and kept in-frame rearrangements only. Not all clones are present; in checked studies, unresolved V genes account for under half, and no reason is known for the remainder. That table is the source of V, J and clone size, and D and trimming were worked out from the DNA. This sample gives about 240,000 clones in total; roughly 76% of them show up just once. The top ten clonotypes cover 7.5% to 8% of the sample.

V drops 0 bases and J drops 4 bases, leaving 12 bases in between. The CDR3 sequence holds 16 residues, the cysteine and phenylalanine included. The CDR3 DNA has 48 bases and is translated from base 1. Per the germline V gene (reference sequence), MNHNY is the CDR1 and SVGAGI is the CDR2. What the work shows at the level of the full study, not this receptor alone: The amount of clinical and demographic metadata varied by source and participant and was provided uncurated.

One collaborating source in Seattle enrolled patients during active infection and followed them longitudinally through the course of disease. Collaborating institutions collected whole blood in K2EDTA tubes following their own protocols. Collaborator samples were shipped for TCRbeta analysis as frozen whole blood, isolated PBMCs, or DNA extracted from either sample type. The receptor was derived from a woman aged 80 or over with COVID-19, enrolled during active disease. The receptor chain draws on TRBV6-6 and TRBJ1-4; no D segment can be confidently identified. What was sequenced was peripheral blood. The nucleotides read TGTGCCAGCAGTTACTCGTTGGCAGAAAATAATGAAAAACTGTTTTTT. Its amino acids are CASSYSLAENNEKLFF.